This TCR beta chain was documented in a study of blood T cell repertoires in COVID-19. Study as a whole: The study drew acute and convalescent COVID-19 samples from the United States, Italy and Spain.

Recruits, aged roughly 18 to 95 years, lived in 20 to 30 US areas. Clinical histories supplied by participants themselves formed the basis of cohort assignment. The ends were cut back, 5 bases at V and 8 bases at J, with 21 bases in the middle. Germline V gives CDR1 SGHDN, CDR2 FVKESK. The CDR3 is made up of 15 amino acids. Method: immunoSEQ multiplex PCR; TCRdb's copy keeps in-frame clones and lacks some. The sample consists of some 200,000 clones, roughly 90% of them appearing once. The material sequenced was PBMCs or T cells enriched from blood (not recorded which). The chain combines TRBV14 with TRBJ1-1, with D uncertain. The clonotype was recovered from a woman in her forties with acute COVID-19. CDR3 in DNA: TGTGCCAGCAGCGACTACCGGGCCCTGCCCTCAGAAGCTTTCTTT. It yields the protein CASSDYRALPSEAFF.